The sequence of this T cell receptor beta chain was determined in a study of response to subunit inactivated influenza vaccine. CDR3 length equals 15 residues. V dropped 1 base and J dropped 0 bases, with 10 bases sitting between them. Germline loops: CDR1 DFQATT, CDR2 SNEGSKA (reference sequence). TCRdb ran MiXCR on the RT-PCR reads and lists one entry per CDR3 protein. The sample shows hundreds of thousands of distinct CDR3 sequences, approximately 10% of them seen only once. This TCR was sampled from a man aged 50-60 years who received an inactivated influenza vaccine. The specimen was PBMCs from blood, collected on the day of vaccination. V and J are TRBV20-1 and TRBJ2-4; unclear D gene. This CDR3 reads CSARGNRLAKNIQYF. In DNA, the CDR3 is TGCAGTGCTAGAGGAAACAGATTAGCCAAAAACATTCAGTACTTC.